The 2 T cell receptor beta chains listed next were all sequenced from one sample in a study of blood T cell repertoires in COVID-19. Libraries were prepared by immunoSEQ multiplex PCR; TCRdb keeps only in-frame clonotypes and omits some of them. The repertoire holds a few hundred thousand clones, 70% to 90% seen once, with 3% in the top ten. Sequencing was performed on peripheral blood. These TCRs come from a man aged 18-30 years with active or convalescent COVID-19.

The V gene is TRBV5-4, the J gene TRBJ1-2, with 7 bases that match TRBD1. Germline CDR1 reads SGHNT; CDR2 reads YYREEE (reference sequence). V was clipped by 4 bases and J by 0 bases; unmatched bases: 9. The CDR3 sequence is 16 residues long. CDR3 in amino acids: CASSPGTAQTNYGYTF. The CDR3, as DNA: TGTGCCAGCAGCCCCGGGACAGCCCAAACTAACTATGGCTACACCTTC.

The chain has TRBV2 and TRBJ1-2; a weak D match, TRBD1 (5 bases). This CDR3 spans 11 amino acids. CDR1 is SNHLY, CDR2 FYNNEI, per germline. V gave up 4 bases and J gave up 5 bases, with 5 bases separating them. For the CDR3, the DNA is TGTGCCAGCAGTGCAGGGTATGGCTACACCTTC. Translated: CASSAGYGYTF.